A selection of T cell receptor beta chains follows, all from one sample in a study of post-analysis software for immune sequencing data. TCRdb reprocessed the PCR reads with MiXCR, giving one entry per CDR3 protein. The sample lists around 200,000 distinct CDR3 sequences, 29% occurring once. The sample taken for sequencing was blood. Receptors were obtained from a girl aged 2-17 years with multiple sclerosis. The CDR3 runs from the conserved cysteine through the conserved F or W. A D gene is named only where the DNA matches it firmly. Size is omitted from some rows. Given values are once, few, many or a class for expanded clones.

D: TRBD1
J: TRBJ2-6
V: TRBV5-4
size: many
DNA: TGTGCCAGCGGACAGGGGCACTCCTCTGGGGCCAACGTCCTGACTTTC
CDR3: CASGQGHSSGANVLTF

D: .
J: TRBJ1-1
V: TRBV12-3/TRBV12-4
size: few
DNA: TGTGCCAGCAGTTTAGGACAGACAGGCCCCGGGGGTGAAGCTTTCTTT
CDR3: CASSLGQTGPGGEAFF

D: .
J: TRBJ1-5
V: TRBV6-2/TRBV6-3
size: .
DNA: TGTGCCAGCAGGTACTCCCCAGTTGATCAGCCCCAGCATTTT
CDR3: CASRYSPVDQPQHF

D: TRBD2
J: TRBJ2-7
V: TRBV20-1
size: .
DNA: TGCAGTGCTAGAGACCAGCGGGAGAGAAACTACGAGCAGTACTTC
CDR3: CSARDQRERNYEQYF

D: .
J: TRBJ2-1
V: TRBV9
size: .
DNA: TGTGCCAGCAGCCCCGGGGACCGTTCCTACAATGAGCAGTTCTTC
CDR3: CASSPGDRSYNEQFF

D: .
J: TRBJ2-1
V: TRBV7-3
size: .
DNA: TGTACCAGCAGCTTAACAGAGGACACTGAAGCGTTCTTC
CDR3: CTSSLTEDTEAFF

D: .
J: TRBJ1-1
V: TRBV19
size: .
DNA: TGTGCCAGTAGTATTAATTCGATTCCGAACACTGAAGCTTTCTTT
CDR3: CASSINSIPNTEAFF

D: .
J: TRBJ2-4
V: TRBV20-1
size: many
DNA: TGCAGTGCTATAACACTTCAGGGGGGGGACAAAAACATTCAGTACTTC
CDR3: CSAITLQGGDKNIQYF

D: .
J: TRBJ1-5
V: TRBV12-3/TRBV12-4
size: many
DNA: TGTGCCAGCAGTATAAACGATCAGCCCCAGCATTTT
CDR3: CASSINDQPQHF

D: .
J: TRBJ1-1
V: TRBV12-3/TRBV12-4
size: many
DNA: TGTGCCAGCAAATCGACAGTGAACACTGAAGCTTTCTTT
CDR3: CASKSTVNTEAFF

D: .
J: TRBJ2-7
V: TRBV6-1
size: .
DNA: TGTGCCCTGTTTGGAAGCTCCTACAATGAGCAGTACTTC
CDR3: CALFGSSYNEQYF

D: .
J: TRBJ2-7
V: TRBV3-1
size: many
DNA: TGTGCCAGCAGCCAAGGAGTTACGGTGTACTTC
CDR3: CASSQGVTVYF

D: .
J: TRBJ2-7
V: TRBV2
size: many
DNA: TGTGCCAGCAGTGTCGCTATTAGCCTAGACGAGCAGTACTTC
CDR3: CASSVAISLDEQYF

D: .
J: TRBJ2-7
V: TRBV20-1
size: once
DNA: TGCAGTGCTAGAATTAGCGGAAACTACGAGCAGTACTTC
CDR3: CSARISGNYEQYF

D: .
J: TRBJ2-7
V: TRBV29-1
size: many
DNA: TGCAGCGTCGCCGGACGCCGGGGGTACGAGCAGTACTTC
CDR3: CSVAGRRGYEQYF

D: .
J: TRBJ2-1
V: TRBV9
size: many
DNA: TGTGCCAGCAGCGGCCGGCTTGAGCAGTTCTTC
CDR3: CASSGRLEQFF

D: TRBD2
J: TRBJ2-1
V: TRBV28
size: .
DNA: TGTGCCAGCAGTTTAATTTGGGGGACTACCAATGAGCAGTTCTTC
CDR3: CASSLIWGTTNEQFF

D: .
J: TRBJ1-6
V: TRBV7-9
size: .
DNA: TGTGCCAGCAGCTTATTCAAGGGGATGATCTATTCACCCCTCCACTTT
CDR3: CASSLFKGMIYSPLHF

D: .
J: TRBJ2-4
V: TRBV12-3/TRBV12-4
size: many
DNA: TGTGCCAGCAGCGCCGCCTTAGCGGTAGCCAAAAACATTCAGTACTTC
CDR3: CASSAALAVAKNIQYF

D: .
J: TRBJ2-1
V: TRBV12-5
size: many
DNA: TGTGCTAGTGCCGTTAGTCTGGGCAATGAGCAGTTCTTC
CDR3: CASAVSLGNEQFF

D: .
J: TRBJ1-5
V: TRBV2
size: few
DNA: TGTGCCAGCAGTGGACAGGAGTTTAGCAATCAGCCCCAGCATTTT
CDR3: CASSGQEFSNQPQHF

D: .
J: TRBJ2-7
V: TRBV12-3/TRBV12-4
size: many
DNA: TGTGCCAGCAGTTCGGTTCGTTTCGGGTCCTACGAGCAGTACTTC
CDR3: CASSSVRFGSYEQYF

D: .
J: TRBJ1-6
V: TRBV5-1
size: many
DNA: TGCGCCAGCAGCTTTACGGACAGAGATTCACCCCTCCACTTT
CDR3: CASSFTDRDSPLHF

D: TRBD2
J: TRBJ2-1
V: TRBV7-8
size: few
DNA: TGTGCCAGCCTCGAGCGGGGGGACTACAATGAGCAGTTCTTC
CDR3: CASLERGDYNEQFF

D: TRBD1
J: TRBJ2-1
V: TRBV7-9
size: few
DNA: TGTGCCAGCAGCCACGACAGGGCTTACAATGAGCAGTTCTTC
CDR3: CASSHDRAYNEQFF

D: .
J: TRBJ2-7
V: TRBV7-8
size: few
DNA: TGTGCCAGCAGCTTAGAACGTGAAAACGAGCAGTACTTC
CDR3: CASSLERENEQYF

D: .
J: TRBJ2-7
V: TRBV6-5
size: many
DNA: TGTGCCAGCAGTTACTCGATGGCAGGGGCCCCCATCGAGCAGTACTTC
CDR3: CASSYSMAGAPIEQYF

D: .
J: TRBJ1-1
V: TRBV20-1
size: .
DNA: TGCAGGGCTTACAGGGTTACTGAAGCTTTCTTT
CDR3: CRAYRVTEAFF

D: .
J: TRBJ1-1
V: TRBV20-1
size: .
DNA: TGCAGTGCTAGCCGAGGGCCGGGGAACACTGAAGCTTTCTTT
CDR3: CSASRGPGNTEAFF

D: .
J: TRBJ1-1
V: TRBV28
size: .
DNA: TGTGCCAGCACACTGGGGACCAGGGGACGGGCTTTCTTT
CDR3: CASTLGTRGRAFF

D: TRBD2
J: TRBJ2-5
V: TRBV28
size: .
DNA: TGTGCCAGCAGTCCTAGCGGGAGGTCCGAGACCCAGTACTTC
CDR3: CASSPSGRSETQYF

D: .
J: TRBJ1-5
V: TRBV29-1
size: .
DNA: TGCAGCGTTGTTCTGAACTCTGATCAGCCCCAGCATTTT
CDR3: CSVVLNSDQPQHF

D: TRBD1
J: TRBJ2-2
V: TRBV10-2
size: .
DNA: TGCGCCAGCCGACAGGGGCCCAACACCGGGGAGCTGTTTTTT
CDR3: CASRQGPNTGELFF

D: .
J: TRBJ2-7
V: TRBV27
size: .
DNA: TGTGCCGGCAGTTCGGCAGAGAAGTACGAGCGGTACTTC
CDR3: CAGSSAEKYERYF

D: TRBD2
J: TRBJ2-1
V: TRBV20-1
size: many
DNA: TGCAGTGCTTCCCGGACTAGCGGGGCCTACAATGAGCAGTTCTTC
CDR3: CSASRTSGAYNEQFF

D: .
J: TRBJ2-5
V: TRBV25-1
size: few
DNA: TGTGCCAGCAGTGAATTGCGGAGGGAGACCCAGTACTTC
CDR3: CASSELRRETQYF

D: .
J: TRBJ1-5
V: TRBV5-6
size: .
DNA: TGTGCCAGCAGCTTTTATCTCCTAACAGGGAAGCAGCCCCAGCATTTT
CDR3: CASSFYLLTGKQPQHF

D: .
J: TRBJ1-2
V: TRBV12-3/TRBV12-4
size: many
DNA: TGTGCCAGCAGTTTTGAAACGTGGGGTGGCTACACCTTC
CDR3: CASSFETWGGYTF

D: TRBD2
J: TRBJ2-5
V: TRBV20-1
size: few
DNA: TGCAATGCTAGAGTACCGACTAGCACCCGAGAGACCCAGTACTTC
CDR3: CNARVPTSTRETQYF

D: .
J: TRBJ2-4
V: TRBV7-9
size: .
DNA: TGTGCCAGCAGCTGGGGGGAATCACCCCTCTACTTC
CDR3: CASSWGESPLYF

D: .
J: TRBJ1-1
V: TRBV15
size: few
DNA: TGTGCCACCAGCGCCCGGACAGCGGGGAACACTGAAGCTTTCTTT
CDR3: CATSARTAGNTEAFF

D: .
J: TRBJ2-7
V: TRBV5-1
size: many
DNA: TGCGCCAGCAGCTTGGGATCCACAGGGTCCCACGAGCAGTACTTC
CDR3: CASSLGSTGSHEQYF

D: TRBD1
J: TRBJ2-5
V: TRBV29-1
size: .
DNA: TGCAGCGTAGACGGGACAGGGATGTCCTACAATGAGCAGTACTTC
CDR3: CSVDGTGMSYNEQYF

D: .
J: TRBJ1-1
V: TRBV5-1
size: .
DNA: TGCGCCAGCAGCTTTATCTCAGGGGTAAGCACTGAAGCTTTCTTT
CDR3: CASSFISGVSTEAFF

D: .
J: TRBJ1-6
V: TRBV28
size: few
DNA: TGTGCCAGTGGGGCCAGGCTAAGCTCCTATAATTCACCCCTCCACTTT
CDR3: CASGARLSSYNSPLHF

D: .
J: TRBJ1-2
V: TRBV20-1
size: many
DNA: TGCAGTGCTACCCGGGACAACAACTATGGCTACACCTTC
CDR3: CSATRDNNYGYTF

D: .
J: TRBJ2-3
V: TRBV28
size: once
DNA: TGTGCCAGCAGCCTAGAGTACCTTCGGGAAAAACTGTATTTT
CDR3: CASSLEYLREKLYF

D: TRBD2
J: TRBJ2-3
V: TRBV5-1
size: few
DNA: TGCGCCAGCAGCGTCACTAGCGGGAGGGGCACAGATACGCAGTATTTT
CDR3: CASSVTSGRGTDTQYF

D: .
J: TRBJ2-1
V: TRBV4-2
size: .
DNA: TGTGCCAGCAGCCAAGTGGAACTAGATGCCTGCAATGAGCAGTTCTTC
CDR3: CASSQVELDACNEQFF

D: .
J: TRBJ1-6
V: TRBV7-9
size: few
DNA: TGTGCCAGCAGCTTAGGAGGGGCTGCTAGTTCACCCCTCCACTTT
CDR3: CASSLGGAASSPLHF

D: TRBD1
J: TRBJ2-5
V: TRBV7-9
size: many
DNA: TGTGCCACATCAGGGGGTCGGGAGACCCAGTACTTC
CDR3: CATSGGRETQYF

D: .
J: TRBJ1-5
V: TRBV12-3/TRBV12-4
size: few
DNA: TGTGCCAGCAGCCAACAGGGAAGGTATCAGCCCCAGCATTTT
CDR3: CASSQQGRYQPQHF

D: .
J: TRBJ1-6
V: TRBV20-1
size: few
DNA: TGCAGTGCCTATGCCGGGTTACTGGGCCCCCCCCACTTT
CDR3: CSAYAGLLGPPHF